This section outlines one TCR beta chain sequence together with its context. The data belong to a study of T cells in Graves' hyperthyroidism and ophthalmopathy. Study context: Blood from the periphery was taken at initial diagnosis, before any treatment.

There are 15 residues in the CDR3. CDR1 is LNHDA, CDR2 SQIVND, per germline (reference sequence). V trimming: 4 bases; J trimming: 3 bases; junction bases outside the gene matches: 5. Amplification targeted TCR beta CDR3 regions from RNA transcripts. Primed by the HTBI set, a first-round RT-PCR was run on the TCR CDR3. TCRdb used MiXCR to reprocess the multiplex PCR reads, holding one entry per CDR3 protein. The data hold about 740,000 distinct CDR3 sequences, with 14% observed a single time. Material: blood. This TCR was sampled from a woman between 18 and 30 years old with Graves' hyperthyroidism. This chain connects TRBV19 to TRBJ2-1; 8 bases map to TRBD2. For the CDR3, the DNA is TGTGCCAGTAGTACCGGGACTAGTGTCTACAATGAGCAGTTCTTC. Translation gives CASSTGTSVYNEQFF.